These 14 T cell receptor beta chains came from one sample sequenced in a study of blood T cells in healthy people across ages. A second PCR of about 7 to 11 cycles used a sample-barcoded 5' primer and a J-beta primer mix. MiXCR, applied by TCRdb to the 5' RACE reads, yields one record per CDR3 protein. There are around 1,700,000 distinct CDR3 sequences in the sample; 28% occur only once, and about 8% lies in the top ten. Sequenced sample: blood. The receptors here all came from a woman aged 30 to 39 in good health.

The chain has TRBV2 and TRBJ1-2; a weak D match, TRBD1 (5 bases). The CDR3 sequence is 13 residues long. The V end was cut by 3 bases, the J end by 6 bases, with 11 bases between. CDR1 is SNHLY, CDR2 FYNNEI, per germline. CDR3 protein: CASSEEGLDGYTF. DNA for the CDR3: TGTGCCAGCAGTGAGGAGGGGTTAGATGGCTACACCTTC. Drawing the rest from reference TRBV2 and TRBJ1-2, the complete variable domain is EPEVTQTPSHQVTQMGQEVILRCVPISNHLYFYWYRQILGQKVEFLVSFYNNEISEKSEIFDDQFSVERPDGSNFTLKIRSTKLEDSAMYFCASSEEGLDGYTFGSGTRLTVV.

The genes are TRBV24-1 and TRBJ1-1; D is unclear. This CDR3 has 13 amino acids. CDR1 KGHDR and CDR2 SFDVKD come from the germline V gene. Trimming took 1 base from V and 10 from J, leaving 12 bases between them. The CDR3 DNA is TGTGCCACCAGTGATTTCTCCGGGAATCGAGCTTTCTTT. It yields the protein CATSDFSGNRAFF.

Only a few counts were recorded for this clonotype. Being one base from a much bigger clone, this may be a read error. The chain employs TRBV29-1 and TRBJ2-7; D perhaps matches TRBD1 (5 bases). The CDR3 contains 11 residues. Per the germline V gene, CDR1 is SQVTM and CDR2 is ANQGSEA. The CDR3: CGVGRDYEQYF. In DNA form, the CDR3 reads TGCGGCGTTGGCAGGGACTACGAGCAGTACTTC.

This sequence joins TRBV24-1 and TRBJ2-5, with D uncertain. V lost 3 bases and J lost 5, with 12 bases in between. Per germline, CDR1 KGHDR and CDR2 SFDVKD. This CDR3 has 14 amino acids. Written as DNA, the CDR3 is TGTGCCACCAGTGATGCAAACTTGGGGGAGACCCAGTACTTC. Residues: CATSDANLGETQYF.

This clonotype was observed a handful of times. CDR3 nucleotide sequence: TGCAGTGCTAGCGGGGGGGCCTACAATGAGCAGTACTTC. Its protein product is CSASGGAYNEQYF. The J gene is TRBJ2-1, the V gene TRBV20-1, with TRBD2 identical over 8 bases. The J call is doubtful: the DNA matches TRBJ2-7 better. This CDR3 is 13 amino acids long. CDR1 is DFQATT and CDR2 is SNEGSKA in the germline V gene (reference sequence).

With regard to this clonotype: A much larger clone sits a single nucleotide away, making a read error possible. This chain uses TRBV20-1 with TRBJ2-3; D is undetermined. Germline loops: CDR1 DFQATT, CDR2 SNEGSKA (reference sequence). The V and J ends lost 3 bases and 4 bases respectively, with 11 bases between them. This CDR3 comprises 13 residues. CDR3 region: CSARDRQADTQYF. The DNA of the CDR3 is TGCAGTGCTAGGGATCGGCAGGCAGATACGCAGTATTTT.

This chain connects TRBV5-6 to TRBJ2-7; a possible D gene is TRBD2 (5 bases). The CDR3 length is 15 residues. Germline V gene sequence: CDR1 SGHDT, CDR2 YYEEEE. V was shortened by 2 bases and J by 0 bases, with 12 bases between the two germline ends. CDR3 in amino acids: CASSLPDGGSYEQYF. DNA for the CDR3: TGTGCCAGCAGCTTACCGGACGGAGGCTCCTACGAGCAGTACTTC.

The chain recombines TRBV7-2 with TRBJ2-1; D call uncertain. The CDR3 is made up of 13 amino acids. The ends were cut back, 2 bases at V and 3 bases at J, with 5 bases in the middle. Germline CDR1 and CDR2: SGHTA and FQGNSA. CDR3 bases: TGTGCCAGCAGCTTACAGGACTACAATGAGCAGTTCTTC. It is translated as CASSLQDYNEQFF.

This clonotype was observed a few times. The genes are TRBV12-5 and TRBJ2-1; a possible D gene is TRBD2 (6 bases). Germline V gene lookup returns CDR1 LGHNT and CDR2 FRNRAP. Trimming removed 6 bases from V and 6 bases from J, with 12 bases in between. CDR3 length: 13 residues. CDR3: CASGVPGVNEQFF. The CDR3 DNA reads TGTGCTAGTGGCGTTCCGGGGGTCAATGAGCAGTTCTTC.

This clonotype has ten or more counts. The chain couples TRBV12-3 or TRBV12-4 to TRBJ2-1; tentatively, D is TRBD2 (6 bases). This CDR3 has 14 residues. With 7 bases removed from V and 7 bases from J, the gap between germline ends came to 17 bases. The DNA of the CDR3 is TGTGCCAGCACCCAGACTAGTAGAGGGAATGAGCAGTTCTTC. Translated: CASTQTSRGNEQFF.

About this clonotype itself: A much larger clone is a single base away; this may be a read error. The CDR3 coding sequence is TGTGCCGGCAGCTTAGGGCTAGCGGTTTACAATGAGCAGTTCTTC. Protein product: CAGSLGLAVYNEQFF. The chain couples TRBV7-3 to TRBJ2-1; the match to TRBD2 covers 7 bases. This CDR3 has 15 amino acids. CDR1 SGHTA and CDR2 FQGTGA come from the germline V gene.

Of note for this clonotype: Just one base apart from a much larger clone, this may be a read error. The chain is built from TRBV6-5 and TRBJ2-1; perhaps TRBD1 as D (5 bases). CDR1 is MNHEY and CDR2 is SVGAGI in the germline V gene. This CDR3 region has 15 residues. The CDR3 coding sequence is TGTGCCAGCAGTGAAACAGGTAGCTCCTGCAATGAGCAGTTCTTC. It encodes CASSETGSSCNEQFF.

The rearrangement links TRBV15 to TRBJ2-5, with 10 nucleotides matching TRBD2. The ends lost 0 bases at V and 11 bases at J; junction bases unmatched: 12. Per the germline V gene, CDR1 is LNHNV and CDR2 is YYDKDF (reference sequence). The CDR3 is made up of 16 amino acids. As DNA, the CDR3 is TGTGCCACCAGCAGAGATCGGCCTAGCGGGAGCGATGAGCAGTACTTC. Translation gives CATSRDRPSGSDEQYF.

The rearrangement links TRBV4-3 to TRBJ2-1; maybe TRBD2 (5 bases). This CDR3 has 15 residues. Germline V lookup: CDR1 LGHNA, CDR2 YSLEER. V lost 4 bases, J lost 8 bases, and 18 bases lay in between. CDR3 amino acids: CASSRIVSKADEQFF. CDR3 bases: TGCGCCAGCAGCCGCATAGTATCAAAAGCGGATGAGCAGTTCTTC.